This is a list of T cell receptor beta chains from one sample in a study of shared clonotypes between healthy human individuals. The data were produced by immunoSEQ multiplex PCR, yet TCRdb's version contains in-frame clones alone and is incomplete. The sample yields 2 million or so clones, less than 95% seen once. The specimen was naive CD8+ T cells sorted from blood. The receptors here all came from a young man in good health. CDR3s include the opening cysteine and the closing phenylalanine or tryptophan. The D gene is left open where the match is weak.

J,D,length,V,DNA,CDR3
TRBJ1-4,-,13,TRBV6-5,TGTGCCAGCAGTTACTACGGAGACGAAAAACTGTTTTTT,CASSYYGDEKLFF
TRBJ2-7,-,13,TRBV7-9,TGTGCCAGCAGAAAGACAAGCTCCTACGAGCAGTACTTC,CASRKTSSYEQYF
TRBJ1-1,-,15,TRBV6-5,TGTGCCAGCAGTTACGGAACGACGGGGAACACTGAAGCTTTCTTT,CASSYGTTGNTEAFF
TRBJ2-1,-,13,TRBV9,TGTGCCAGCAGCCCAGGGTCCTACAATGAGCAGTTCTTC,CASSPGSYNEQFF
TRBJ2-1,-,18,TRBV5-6,TGTGCCAGCACCGGAGACAGTGAAAGCTTAATTGCCTACAATGAGCAGTTCTTC,CASTGDSESLIAYNEQFF
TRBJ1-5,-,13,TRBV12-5,TGTGCTAGTGGTTCGCCCCCCAATCAGCCCCAGCATTTT,CASGSPPNQPQHF
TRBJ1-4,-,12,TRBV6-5,TGTGCCAGCAGGGGGGAGTCCGAAAAACTGTTTTTT,CASRGESEKLFF
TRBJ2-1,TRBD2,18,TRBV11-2,TGTGCCAGCTGCGACCAATTAGCGGGAGAAGTACCCTACAATGAGCAGTTCTTC,CASCDQLAGEVPYNEQFF
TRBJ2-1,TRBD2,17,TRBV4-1,TGCGCCAGCAGCCAAGATCGGGTTAGCGGGTCGTACAATGAGCAGTTCTTC,CASSQDRVSGSYNEQFF
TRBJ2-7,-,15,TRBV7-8,TGTGCCAGCAGCTTAGATTTAGGGGGGGGCTACGAGCAGTACTTC,CASSLDLGGGYEQYF
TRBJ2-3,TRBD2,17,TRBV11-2,TGTGCCAGCAGCGTCCTCGGGGTAGCGGGGGGAATAGATACGCAGTATTTT,CASSVLGVAGGIDTQYF
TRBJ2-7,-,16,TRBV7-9,TGTGCCAGCAGCTCAAAGACAAATGCCTTACGGGACGAGCAGTACTTC,CASSSKTNALRDEQYF
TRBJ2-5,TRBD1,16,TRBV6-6,TGTGCCAGCAGTTACTCACTAGGACAGGGGCGAGAGACCCAGTACTTC,CASSYSLGQGRETQYF
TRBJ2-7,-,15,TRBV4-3,TGCGCCAGCAGCCAAGAGAGGGAGCGGCCCTACGAGCAGTACTTC,CASSQERERPYEQYF
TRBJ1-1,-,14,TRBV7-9,TGTGCCAGCAGCTTAGGGGGAGAAAACACTGAAGCTTTCTTT,CASSLGGENTEAFF
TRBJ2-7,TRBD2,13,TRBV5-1,TGCGCCAGTGGACTAGCGGGTGATTACGAGCAGTACTTC,CASGLAGDYEQYF
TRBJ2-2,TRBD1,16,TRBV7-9,TGTGCCAGCAGCTTATTGGGACAGGCGATAACCGGGGAGCTGTTTTTT,CASSLLGQAITGELFF
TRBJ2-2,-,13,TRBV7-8,TGTGCCAGCAGCTTAGTTTCGCCCGGGGAGCTGTTTTTT,CASSLVSPGELFF